Listed below are T cell receptor beta chains from one sample, sequenced in a study of blood T cell repertoires in COVID-19. Sequencing used immunoSEQ multiplex PCR; TCRdb keeps in-frame clones, though not all of them. The sample shows some 87,000 clones, roughly four fifths of them seen only once. The specimen was peripheral blood. These receptors were collected from a human donor in a cohort sampled during active COVID-19. Both conserved end residues are part of each CDR3. A D gene is named only where the DNA matches it firmly. A row's size may be missing; if present it is once, few, many or a size class.

>TRBJ1-1|-|-|TRBV7-9
TGTGCCTCGGGGGACGACACTGAAGCTTTCTTT
CASGDDTEAFF
>TRBJ1-4|-|TRBD1|TRBV28
TGTGCCAGCAGTGCACACAGGGGAAAAGGAACTAATGAAAAACTGTTTTTT
CASSAHRGKGTNEKLFF
>TRBJ2-7|-|TRBD2|TRBV6-1
TGTGCCAGCAGTGTGTTAACTAGCGGGGCAAGCTCCTACGAGCAGTACTTC
CASSVLTSGASSYEQYF
>TRBJ2-7|-|-|TRBV15
TGTGCCACCAGCAGGGACAGATCCTACGAGCAGTACTTC
CATSRDRSYEQYF
>TRBJ2-7|-|TRBD2|TRBV7-9
TGTGCCAGCAGCTTATACGGACTAGCCCTCTCCTACGAGCAGTACTTC
CASSLYGLALSYEQYF
>TRBJ1-3|-|-|TRBV7-9
TGTGCCAGCAGCTTCCTTCTCGGCTCTGGAAACACCATATATTTT
CASSFLLGSGNTIYF
>TRBJ2-3|-|TRBD2|TRBV3-1/TRBV3-2
TGTGCCAGCAGCTTCTCGAGACTAGCGTCAGATACGCAGTATTTT
CASSFSRLASDTQYF
>TRBJ1-6|-|-|TRBV6-2/TRBV6-3
TGTGCCAGCAGTTACTCAGAGGTTGGAAATTCACCCCTCCACTTT
CASSYSEVGNSPLHF
>TRBJ1-5|-|-|TRBV6-1
TGTGCCAGCAGTGGCACGGATCGACGGGGCAATCAGCCCCAGCATTTT
CASSGTDRRGNQPQHF
>TRBJ2-2|-|-|TRBV7-8
TGTGCCAGCAGCCCTTACAGTAGGGGAAACACCGGGGAGCTGTTTTTT
CASSPYSRGNTGELFF
>TRBJ2-7|-|-|TRBV7-3
TGTGCCAGCAGCTTAAGGGGGGACTACGAGCAGTACTTC
CASSLRGDYEQYF
>TRBJ1-1|-|-|TRBV5-6
TGTGCCAGCAGCTTGGGAGGGAACACTGAAGCTTTCTTT
CASSLGGNTEAFF
>TRBJ1-4|once|TRBD1|TRBV5-4
TGTGCCAGCAGCCTGGGAGGGACAGGGATTGAAAAACTGTTTTTT
CASSLGGTGIEKLFF
>TRBJ1-2|-|-|TRBV30
TGTGCCTGGAGTGTACAGGCAATGGGAGGCTACACCTTC
CAWSVQAMGGYTF
>TRBJ2-2|-|-|TRBV28
TGTGCCAGCAGTCCCCCAGGGGGGACCGGGGAGCTGTTTTTT
CASSPPGGTGELFF
>TRBJ1-2|-|-|TRBV2
TGTGCCAGCAGAGTATGGGACTGGGGACGCGAAGGTGGCTACACCTTC
CASRVWDWGREGGYTF
>TRBJ2-2|-|TRBD1|TRBV24-1
TGTGCCACCAGTGATGCCGGGACAGGGAACACCGGGGAGCTGTTTTTT
CATSDAGTGNTGELFF
>TRBJ2-2|-|-|TRBV18
TGTGCCAGCTCACCCGGGCTTGGTTCGAAGGGGACCGGGGAGCTGTTTTTT
CASSPGLGSKGTGELFF